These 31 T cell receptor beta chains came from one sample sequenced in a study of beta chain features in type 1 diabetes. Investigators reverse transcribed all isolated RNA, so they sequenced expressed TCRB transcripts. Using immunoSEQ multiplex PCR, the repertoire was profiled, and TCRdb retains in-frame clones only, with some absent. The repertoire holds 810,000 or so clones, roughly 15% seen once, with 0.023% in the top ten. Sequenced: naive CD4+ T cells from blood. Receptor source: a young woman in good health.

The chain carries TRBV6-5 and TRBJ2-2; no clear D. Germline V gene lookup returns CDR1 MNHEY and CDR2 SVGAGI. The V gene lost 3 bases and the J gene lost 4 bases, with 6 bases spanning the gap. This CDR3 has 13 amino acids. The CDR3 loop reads CASSYLGTGELFF. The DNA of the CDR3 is TGTGCCAGCAGTTATCTCGGCACCGGGGAGCTGTTTTTT.

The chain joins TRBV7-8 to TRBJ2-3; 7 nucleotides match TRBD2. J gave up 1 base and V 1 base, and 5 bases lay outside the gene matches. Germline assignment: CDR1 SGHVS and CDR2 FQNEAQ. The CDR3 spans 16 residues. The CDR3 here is CASSLGRSGGTDTQYF. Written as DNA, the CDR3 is TGTGCCAGCAGCTTAGGTCGGAGCGGGGGCACAGATACGCAGTATTTT. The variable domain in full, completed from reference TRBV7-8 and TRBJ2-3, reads GAGVSQSPRYKVAKRGQDVALRCDPISGHVSLFWYQQALGQGPEFLTYFQNEAQLDKSGLPSDRFFAERPEGSVSTLKIQRTQQEDSAVYLCASSLGRSGGTDTQYFGPGTRLTVL.

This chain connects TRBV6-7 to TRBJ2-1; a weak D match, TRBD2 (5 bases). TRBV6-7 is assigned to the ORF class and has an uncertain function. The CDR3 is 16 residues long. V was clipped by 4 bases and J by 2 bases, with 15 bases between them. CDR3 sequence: CASSSVVREAYNEQFF. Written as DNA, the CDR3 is TGTGCCAGCAGTTCGGTCGTCCGGGAAGCCTACAATGAGCAGTTCTTC.

The DNA of the CDR3 is TGTGCCAGCAGCCCGCGGGACAGGGGAAGTGGTCCCATATATTTT. Translating gives CASSPRDRGSGPIYF. J is TRBJ1-3 and V is TRBV11-2; TRBD1 aligns across 10 bases. The V and J ends lost 5 bases and 11 bases, in that order; junction bases with no gene match: 12. The CDR3 spans 15 residues. Germline V CDR1 and CDR2: SGHAT, FQNNGV.

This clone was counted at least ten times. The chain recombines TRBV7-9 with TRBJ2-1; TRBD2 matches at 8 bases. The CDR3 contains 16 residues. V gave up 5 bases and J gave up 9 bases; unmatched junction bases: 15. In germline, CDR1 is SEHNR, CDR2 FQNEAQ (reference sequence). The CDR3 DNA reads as TGTGCCAGCAGCCCAATGGGGCGGGAGGACAGTAGTGAGCAGTTCTTC. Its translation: CASSPMGREDSSEQFF. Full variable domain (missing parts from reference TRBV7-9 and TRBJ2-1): DTGVSQNPRHKITKRGQNVTFRCDPISEHNRLYWYRQTLGQGPEFLTYFQNEAQLEKSRLLSDRFSAERPKGSFSTLEIQRTEQGDSAMYLCASSPMGREDSSEQFFGPGTRLTVL.

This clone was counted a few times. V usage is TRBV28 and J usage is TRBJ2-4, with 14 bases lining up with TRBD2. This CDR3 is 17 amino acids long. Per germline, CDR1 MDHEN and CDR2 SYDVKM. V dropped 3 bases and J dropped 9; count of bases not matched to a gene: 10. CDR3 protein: CASSFLGGLAGEGIQYF. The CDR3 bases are TGTGCCAGCAGTTTTTTGGGGGGACTAGCGGGAGAAGGCATTCAGTACTTC.

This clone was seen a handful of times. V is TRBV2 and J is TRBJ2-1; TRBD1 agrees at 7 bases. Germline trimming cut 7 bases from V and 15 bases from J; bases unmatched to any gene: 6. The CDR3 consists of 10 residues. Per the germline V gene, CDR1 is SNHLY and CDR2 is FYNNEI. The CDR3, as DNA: TGTGCCAGCAAGGACAGGACGTGGTTCTTC. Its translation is CASKDRTWFF.

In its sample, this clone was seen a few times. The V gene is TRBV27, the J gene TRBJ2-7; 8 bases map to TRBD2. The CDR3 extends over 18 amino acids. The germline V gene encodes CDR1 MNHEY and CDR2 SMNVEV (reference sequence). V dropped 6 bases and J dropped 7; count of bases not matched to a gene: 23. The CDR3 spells CASRTGRWTVAAGEEQYF. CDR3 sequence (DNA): TGTGCCAGCAGGACCGGGCGCTGGACCGTGGCAGCGGGAGAGGAGCAGTACTTC.

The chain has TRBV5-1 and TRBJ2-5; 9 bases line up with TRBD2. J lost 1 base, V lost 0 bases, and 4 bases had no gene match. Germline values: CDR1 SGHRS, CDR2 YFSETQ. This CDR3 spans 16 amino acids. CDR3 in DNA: TGCGCCAGCAGCTTGGGACTAGCGGCGCCCCAAGAGACCCAGTACTTC. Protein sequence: CASSLGLAAPQETQYF.

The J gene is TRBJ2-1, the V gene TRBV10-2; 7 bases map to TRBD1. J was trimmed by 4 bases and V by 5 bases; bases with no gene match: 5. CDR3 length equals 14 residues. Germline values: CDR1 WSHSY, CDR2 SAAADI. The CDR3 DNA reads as TGCGCCAGCAGTCGACTACAGGGGTACAATGAGCAGTTCTTC. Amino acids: CASSRLQGYNEQFF.

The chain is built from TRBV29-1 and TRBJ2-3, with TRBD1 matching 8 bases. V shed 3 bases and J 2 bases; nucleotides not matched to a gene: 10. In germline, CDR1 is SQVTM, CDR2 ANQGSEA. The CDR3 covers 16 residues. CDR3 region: CSVDGWGQANTDTQYF. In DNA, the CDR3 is TGCAGCGTTGATGGTTGGGGACAGGCGAACACAGATACGCAGTATTTT.

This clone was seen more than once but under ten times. The CDR3 DNA follows: TGTGCCAGCAGTTTGGGTTCGAGGACTTACGAGCAGTACTTC. Amino acids: CASSLGSRTYEQYF. The chain has TRBV28 and TRBJ2-7, with a tentative D call TRBD2 (5 bases). Per the germline V gene, CDR1 is MDHEN and CDR2 is SYDVKM. Trimming left V 3 bases short and J 4 bases short, with 13 bases between. The CDR3 length is 14 residues.

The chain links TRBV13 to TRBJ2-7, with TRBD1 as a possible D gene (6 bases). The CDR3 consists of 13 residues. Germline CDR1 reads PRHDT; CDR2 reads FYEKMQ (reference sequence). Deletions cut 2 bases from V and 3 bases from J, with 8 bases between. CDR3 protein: CASSLTGHYEQYF. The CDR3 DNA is TGTGCCAGCAGCTTAACAGGGCACTACGAGCAGTACTTC.

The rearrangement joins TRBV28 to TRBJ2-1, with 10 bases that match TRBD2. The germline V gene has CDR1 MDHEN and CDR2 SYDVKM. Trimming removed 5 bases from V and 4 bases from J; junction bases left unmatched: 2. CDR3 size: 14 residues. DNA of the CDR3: TGTGCCAGCAGTAGCGGGAGGGAATACAATGAGCAGTTCTTC. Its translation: CASSSGREYNEQFF.

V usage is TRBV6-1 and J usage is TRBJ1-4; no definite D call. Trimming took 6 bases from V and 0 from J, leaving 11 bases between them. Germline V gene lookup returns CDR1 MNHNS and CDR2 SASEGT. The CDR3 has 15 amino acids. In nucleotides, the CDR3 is TGTGCCAGCAGCCCCACAATTGCAACTAATGAAAAACTGTTTTTT. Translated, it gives CASSPTIATNEKLFF.

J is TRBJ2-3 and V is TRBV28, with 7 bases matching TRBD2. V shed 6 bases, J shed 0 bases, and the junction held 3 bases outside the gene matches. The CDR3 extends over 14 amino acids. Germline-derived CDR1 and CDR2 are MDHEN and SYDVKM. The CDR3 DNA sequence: TGTGCCAGCAGGGCTAGCGGAAGCACAGATACGCAGTATTTT. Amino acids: CASRASGSTDTQYF.

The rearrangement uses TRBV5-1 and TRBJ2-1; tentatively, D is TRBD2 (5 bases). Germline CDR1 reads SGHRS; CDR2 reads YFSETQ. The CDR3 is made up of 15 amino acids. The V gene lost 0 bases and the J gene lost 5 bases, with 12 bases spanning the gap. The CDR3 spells CASSLGRVSDNEQFF. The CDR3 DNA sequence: TGCGCCAGCAGCTTGGGGCGGGTGAGTGACAATGAGCAGTTCTTC.

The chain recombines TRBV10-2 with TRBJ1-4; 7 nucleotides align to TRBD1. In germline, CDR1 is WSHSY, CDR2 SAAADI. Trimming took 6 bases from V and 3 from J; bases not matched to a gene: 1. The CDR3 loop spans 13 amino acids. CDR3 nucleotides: TGCGCCAGCAGAGACAGGGCTAATGAAAAACTGTTTTTT. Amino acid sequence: CASRDRANEKLFF.

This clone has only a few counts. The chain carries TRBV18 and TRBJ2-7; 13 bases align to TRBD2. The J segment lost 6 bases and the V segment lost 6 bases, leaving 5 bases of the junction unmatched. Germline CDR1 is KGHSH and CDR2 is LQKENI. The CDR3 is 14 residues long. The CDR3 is CASSPTSGGREQYF. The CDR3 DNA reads TGTGCCAGCTCGCCGACTAGCGGGGGGCGCGAGCAGTACTTC.

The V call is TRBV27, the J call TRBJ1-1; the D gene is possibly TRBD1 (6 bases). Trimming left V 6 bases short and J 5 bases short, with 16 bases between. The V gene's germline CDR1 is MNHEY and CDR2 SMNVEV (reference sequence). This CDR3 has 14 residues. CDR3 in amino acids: CASSQALGGTEAFF. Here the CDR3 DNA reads TGTGCCAGCAGCCAAGCCCTAGGGGGGACTGAAGCTTTCTTT.

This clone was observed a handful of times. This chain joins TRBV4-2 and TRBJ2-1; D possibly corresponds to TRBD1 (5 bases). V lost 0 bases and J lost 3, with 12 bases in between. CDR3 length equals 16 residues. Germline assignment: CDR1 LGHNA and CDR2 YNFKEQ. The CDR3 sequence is CASSQETLGLYNEQFF. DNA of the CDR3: TGTGCCAGCAGCCAAGAAACCCTGGGGCTCTACAATGAGCAGTTCTTC.

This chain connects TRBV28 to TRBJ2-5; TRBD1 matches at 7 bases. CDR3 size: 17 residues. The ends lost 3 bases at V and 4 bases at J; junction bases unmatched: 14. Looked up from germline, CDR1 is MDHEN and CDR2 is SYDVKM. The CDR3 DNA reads TGTGCCAGCAGTTTGAGCCCTAACAGGGGTTTACGAGAGACCCAGTACTTC. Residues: CASSLSPNRGLRETQYF.

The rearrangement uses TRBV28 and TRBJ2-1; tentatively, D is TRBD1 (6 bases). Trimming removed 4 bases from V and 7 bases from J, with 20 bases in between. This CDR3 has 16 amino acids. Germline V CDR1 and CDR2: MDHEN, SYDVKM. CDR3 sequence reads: CASSSSPGQPKNEQFF. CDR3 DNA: TGTGCCAGCAGTTCCTCCCCCGGACAGCCCAAGAATGAGCAGTTCTTC.

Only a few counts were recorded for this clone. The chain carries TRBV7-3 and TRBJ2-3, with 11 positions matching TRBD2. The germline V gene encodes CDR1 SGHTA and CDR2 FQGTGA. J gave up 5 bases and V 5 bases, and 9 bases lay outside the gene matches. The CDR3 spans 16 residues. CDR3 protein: CASSPLAGGAQDTQYF. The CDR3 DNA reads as TGTGCCAGCAGCCCGTTAGCGGGAGGGGCCCAAGATACGCAGTATTTT.

The chain's CDR3 is CASTEGGNTEAFF. CDR3 nucleotide sequence: TGTGCCAGCACGGAGGGCGGGAACACTGAAGCTTTCTTT. The genes are TRBV28 and TRBJ1-1, with D unresolved. Germline V lookup: CDR1 MDHEN, CDR2 SYDVKM. The CDR3 runs to 13 residues. Trimming pared 7 bases from V and 1 base from J, leaving 10 bases between.

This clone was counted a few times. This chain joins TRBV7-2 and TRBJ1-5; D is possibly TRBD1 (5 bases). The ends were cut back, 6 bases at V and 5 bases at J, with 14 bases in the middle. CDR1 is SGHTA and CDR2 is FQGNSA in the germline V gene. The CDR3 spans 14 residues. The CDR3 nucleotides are TGTGCCAGCAGGCCCCGGGGGGGGGATCAGCCCCAGCATTTT. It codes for CASRPRGGDQPQHF.

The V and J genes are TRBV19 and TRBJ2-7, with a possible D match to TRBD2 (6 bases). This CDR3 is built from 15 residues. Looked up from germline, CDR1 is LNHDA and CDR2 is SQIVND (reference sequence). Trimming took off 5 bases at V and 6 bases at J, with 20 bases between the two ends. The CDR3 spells CASSGLTSPEGEQYF. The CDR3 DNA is TGTGCCAGTAGTGGATTAACTAGCCCAGAGGGCGAGCAGTACTTC.

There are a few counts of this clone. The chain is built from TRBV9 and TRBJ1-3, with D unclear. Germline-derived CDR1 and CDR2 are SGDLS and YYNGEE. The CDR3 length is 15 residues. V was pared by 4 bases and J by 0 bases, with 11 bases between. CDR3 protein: CASSPDLSSGNTIYF. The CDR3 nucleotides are TGTGCCAGCAGCCCAGACCTTAGCTCTGGAAACACCATATATTTT.

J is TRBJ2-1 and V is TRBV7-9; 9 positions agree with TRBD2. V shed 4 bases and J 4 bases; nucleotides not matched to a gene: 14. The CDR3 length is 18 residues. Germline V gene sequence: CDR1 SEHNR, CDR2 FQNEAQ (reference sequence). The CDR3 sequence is CASSSKSTSGSRYNEQFF. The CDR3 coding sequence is TGTGCCAGCAGCTCAAAATCGACTAGCGGCTCGAGGTACAATGAGCAGTTCTTC.

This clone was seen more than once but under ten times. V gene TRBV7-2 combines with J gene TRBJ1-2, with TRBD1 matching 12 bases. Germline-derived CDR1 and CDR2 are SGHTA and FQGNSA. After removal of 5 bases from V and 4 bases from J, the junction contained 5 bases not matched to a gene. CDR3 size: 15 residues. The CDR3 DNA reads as TGTGCCAGCAGCCGGGACAGGGGGCAGAGCTATGGCTACACCTTC. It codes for CASSRDRGQSYGYTF.

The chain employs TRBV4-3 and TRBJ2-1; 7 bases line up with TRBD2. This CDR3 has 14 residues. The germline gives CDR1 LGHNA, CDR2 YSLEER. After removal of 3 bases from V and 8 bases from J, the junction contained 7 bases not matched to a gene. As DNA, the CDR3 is TGCGCCAGCAGCCATATCGGGGGGAGCGATGAGCAGTTCTTC. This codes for CASSHIGGSDEQFF.